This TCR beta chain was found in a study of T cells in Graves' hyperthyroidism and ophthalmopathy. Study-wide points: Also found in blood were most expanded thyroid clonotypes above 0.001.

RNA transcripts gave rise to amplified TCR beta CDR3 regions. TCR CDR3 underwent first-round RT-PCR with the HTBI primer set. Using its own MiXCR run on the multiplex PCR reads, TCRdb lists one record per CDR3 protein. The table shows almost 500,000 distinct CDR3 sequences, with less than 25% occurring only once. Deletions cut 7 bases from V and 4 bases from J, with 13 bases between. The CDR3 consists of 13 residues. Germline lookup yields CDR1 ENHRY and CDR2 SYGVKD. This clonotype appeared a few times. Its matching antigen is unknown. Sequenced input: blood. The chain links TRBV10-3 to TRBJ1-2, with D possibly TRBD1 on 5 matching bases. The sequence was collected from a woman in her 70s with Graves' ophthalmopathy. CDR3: CAIKGQGGYGYTF. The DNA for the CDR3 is TGTGCCATCAAAGGGCAGGGAGGCTATGGCTACACCTTC.